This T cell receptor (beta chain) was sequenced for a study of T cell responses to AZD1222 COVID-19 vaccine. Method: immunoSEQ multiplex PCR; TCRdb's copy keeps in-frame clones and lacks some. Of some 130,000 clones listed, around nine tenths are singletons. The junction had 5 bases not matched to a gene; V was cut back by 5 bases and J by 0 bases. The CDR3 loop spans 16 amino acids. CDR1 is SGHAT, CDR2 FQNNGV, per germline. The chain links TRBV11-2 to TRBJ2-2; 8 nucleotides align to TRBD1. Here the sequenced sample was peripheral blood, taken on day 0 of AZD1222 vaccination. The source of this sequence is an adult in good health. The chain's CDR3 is CASSLRDRPNTGELFF. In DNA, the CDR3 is TGTGCCAGCAGCCTCCGGGACAGGCCGAACACCGGGGAGCTGTTTTTT.